Given below is one T cell receptor (beta chain) in context. This sample also contains other DNA sequences that code for the same CDR3. Clones were sequenced by immunoSEQ multiplex PCR, and TCRdb holds only the in-frame ones, with some missing. Of approximately 490,000 clones listed, approximately 90% are singletons. This sample is drawn from a study of blood T cell repertoires in COVID-19. The CDR3 is 14 residues long. V shed 2 bases and J 8 bases; nucleotides not matched to a gene: 5. Germline CDR1 is SGHRS and CDR2 is YFSETQ. This receptor was taken from a woman aged 60-70 years who had recovered from COVID-19. Source material: PBMCs or T cells enriched from blood (not recorded which). J is TRBJ1-4 and V is TRBV5-1; 8 nucleotides line up with TRBD1. This CDR3 is CASSFQGAREKLFF. In nucleotides, the CDR3 is TGCGCCAGCAGCTTTCAGGGGGCCCGAGAAAAACTGTTTTTT.